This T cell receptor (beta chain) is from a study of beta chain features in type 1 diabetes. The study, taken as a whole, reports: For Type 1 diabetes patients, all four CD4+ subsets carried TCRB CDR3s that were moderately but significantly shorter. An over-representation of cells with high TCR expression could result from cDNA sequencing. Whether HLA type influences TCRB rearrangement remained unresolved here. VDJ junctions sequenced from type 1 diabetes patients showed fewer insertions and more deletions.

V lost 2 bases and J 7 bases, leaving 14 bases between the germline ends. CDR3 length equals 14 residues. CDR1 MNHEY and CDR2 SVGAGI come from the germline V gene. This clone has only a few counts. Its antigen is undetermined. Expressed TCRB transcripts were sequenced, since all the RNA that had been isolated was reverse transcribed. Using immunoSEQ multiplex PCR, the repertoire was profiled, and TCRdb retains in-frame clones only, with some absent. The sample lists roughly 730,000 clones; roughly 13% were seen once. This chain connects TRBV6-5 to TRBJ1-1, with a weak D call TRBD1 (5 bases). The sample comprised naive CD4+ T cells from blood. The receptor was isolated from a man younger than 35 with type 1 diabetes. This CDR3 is CASSYGGLTIEAFF. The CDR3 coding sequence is TGTGCCAGCAGTTACGGGGGGTTAACGATTGAAGCTTTCTTT.